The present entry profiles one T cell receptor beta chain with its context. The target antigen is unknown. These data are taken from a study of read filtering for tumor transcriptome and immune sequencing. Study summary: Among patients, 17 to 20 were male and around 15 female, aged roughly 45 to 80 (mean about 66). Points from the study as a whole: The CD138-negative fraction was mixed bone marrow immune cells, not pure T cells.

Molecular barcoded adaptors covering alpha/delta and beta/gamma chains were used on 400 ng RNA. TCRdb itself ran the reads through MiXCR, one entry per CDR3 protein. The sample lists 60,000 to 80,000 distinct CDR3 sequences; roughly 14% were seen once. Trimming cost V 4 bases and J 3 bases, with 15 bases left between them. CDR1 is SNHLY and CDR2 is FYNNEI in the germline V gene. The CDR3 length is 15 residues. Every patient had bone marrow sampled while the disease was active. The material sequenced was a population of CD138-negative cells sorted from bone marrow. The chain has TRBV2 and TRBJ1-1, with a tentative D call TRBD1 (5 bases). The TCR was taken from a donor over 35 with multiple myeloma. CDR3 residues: CASSAGGSQDTEAFF. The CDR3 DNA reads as TGTGCCAGCAGTGCCGGGGGATCTCAGGACACTGAAGCTTTCTTT.